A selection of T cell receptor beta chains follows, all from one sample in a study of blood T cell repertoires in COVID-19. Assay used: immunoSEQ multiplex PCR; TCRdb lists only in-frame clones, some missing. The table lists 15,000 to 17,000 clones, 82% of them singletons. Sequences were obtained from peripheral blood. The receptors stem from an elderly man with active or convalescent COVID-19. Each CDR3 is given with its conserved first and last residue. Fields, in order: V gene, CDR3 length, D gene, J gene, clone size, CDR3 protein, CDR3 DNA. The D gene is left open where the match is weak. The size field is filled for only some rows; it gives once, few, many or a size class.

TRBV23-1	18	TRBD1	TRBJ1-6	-	CASRQGVGVSGQFSPLHF	TGCGCCAGCAGACAGGGGGTCGGGGTTTCGGGCCAATTTTCACCCCTCCACTTT
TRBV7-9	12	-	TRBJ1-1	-	CASRGLDTEAFF	TGTGCCAGCAGGGGGCTGGACACTGAAGCTTTCTTT
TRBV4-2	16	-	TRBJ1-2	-	CASSQEPSGGYYGYTF	TGTGCCAGCAGCCAAGAGCCATCCGGAGGGTACTATGGCTACACCTTC
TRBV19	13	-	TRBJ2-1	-	CASSIARDNEQFF	TGTGCCAGTAGTATAGCTCGGGATAATGAGCAGTTCTTC
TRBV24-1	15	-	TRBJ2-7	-	CATSDPGPSGDEQYF	TGTGCCACCAGTGACCCCGGGCCCAGCGGCGACGAGCAGTACTTC
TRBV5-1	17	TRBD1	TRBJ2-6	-	CASSAGTDPAGANVLTF	TGCGCCAGCAGTGCCGGGACAGACCCGGCCGGGGCCAACGTCCTGACTTTC
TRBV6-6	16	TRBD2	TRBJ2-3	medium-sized	CASSHLSGGLTDTQYF	TGTGCCAGCAGTCACCTTAGCGGGGGACTTACAGATACGCAGTATTTT
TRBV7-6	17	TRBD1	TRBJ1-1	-	CASSTRGGDRDGTEAFF	TGTGCCAGCAGCACTAGGGGGGGGGACAGGGATGGCACTGAAGCTTTCTTT
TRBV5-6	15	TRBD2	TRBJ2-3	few	CASSFLAGGTDTQYF	TGTGCCAGCAGCTTTCTAGCGGGGGGCACAGATACGCAGTATTTT
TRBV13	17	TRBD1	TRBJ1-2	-	CASSLNRGRIKNYGYTF	TGTGCCAGCAGCTTAAATAGGGGGCGCATAAAAAACTATGGCTACACCTTC
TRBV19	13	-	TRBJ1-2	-	CASRPLEGAGYTF	TGTGCCAGTAGACCCCTGGAAGGGGCCGGCTACACCTTC
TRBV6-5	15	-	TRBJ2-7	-	CASSPRARGGYEQYF	TGTGCCAGCAGCCCCCGGGCTAGGGGGGGCTACGAGCAGTACTTC
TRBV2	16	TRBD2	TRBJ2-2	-	CASKLAGGANTGELFF	TGTGCCAGCAAACTAGCGGGGGGCGCGAACACCGGGGAGCTGTTTTTT
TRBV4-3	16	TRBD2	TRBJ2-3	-	CASSQLRGGGADTQYF	TGCGCCAGCAGCCAATTACGCGGGGGAGGTGCAGATACGCAGTATTTT
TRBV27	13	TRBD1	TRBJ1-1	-	CASRLTGATEAFF	TGTGCCAGCAGACTGACAGGGGCTACTGAAGCTTTCTTT
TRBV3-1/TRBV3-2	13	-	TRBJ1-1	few	CASSSGHNTEAFF	TGTGCCAGCAGCTCCGGACATAACACTGAAGCTTTCTTT
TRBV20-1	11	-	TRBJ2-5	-	CSARDRWTQYF	TGCAGTGCTAGAGATCGGTGGACCCAGTACTTC
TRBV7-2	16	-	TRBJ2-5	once	CASSLAAGNEQETQYF	TGTGCCAGCAGCTTAGCGGCCGGGAACGAGCAAGAGACCCAGTACTTC
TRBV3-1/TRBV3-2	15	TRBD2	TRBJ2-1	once	CASSLPGTSGGEQFF	TGTGCCAGCAGTCTTCCCGGGACTAGTGGAGGTGAGCAGTTCTTC
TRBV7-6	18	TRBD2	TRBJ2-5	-	CASSLLGLAGGTKETQYF	TGTGCCAGCAGCTTATTAGGACTAGCGGGGGGGACGAAAGAGACCCAGTACTTC
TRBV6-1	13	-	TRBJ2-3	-	CASSDITPYTQYF	TGTGCCAGCAGTGACATTACTCCCTATACGCAGTATTTT
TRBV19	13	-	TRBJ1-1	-	CASSIDRERAAFF	TGTGCCAGTAGTATAGACCGGGAGCGGGCAGCTTTCTTT
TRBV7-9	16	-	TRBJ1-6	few	CASSLGRAFDNSPLHF	TGTGCCAGCAGCTTAGGGAGGGCCTTTGATAATTCACCCCTCCACTTT
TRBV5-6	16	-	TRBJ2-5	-	CASSSPRQNSLETQYF	TGTGCCAGCAGCTCCCCCCGACAGAACAGCCTAGAGACCCAGTACTTC
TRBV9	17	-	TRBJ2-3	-	CASSLNRDNTGTDTQYF	TGTGCCAGCAGCCTAAACCGGGACAACACCGGCACAGATACGCAGTATTTT
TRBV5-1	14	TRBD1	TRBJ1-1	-	CASSYRQGNTEAFF	TGCGCCAGCAGCTACCGACAGGGGAACACTGAAGCTTTCTTT
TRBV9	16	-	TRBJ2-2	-	CASSSPKTVNTGELFF	TGTGCCAGCAGCTCCCCCAAGACAGTGAACACCGGGGAGCTGTTTTTT
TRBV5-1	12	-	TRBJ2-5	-	CATYRVQETQYF	TGCGCCACCTACCGGGTCCAAGAGACCCAGTACTTC
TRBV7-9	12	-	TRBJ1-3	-	CASSHPTETIYF	TGTGCCAGCAGCCATCCCACCGAGACCATATATTTT
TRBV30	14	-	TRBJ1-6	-	CAWKSTVYNSPLHF	TGTGCCTGGAAGTCGACAGTCTATAATTCACCCCTCCACTTT
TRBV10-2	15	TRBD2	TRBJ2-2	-	CASSGGLADTGELFF	TGCGCCAGCAGTGGGGGACTAGCGGACACCGGGGAGCTGTTTTTT
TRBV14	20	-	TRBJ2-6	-	CASSRKGQSTIFSGANVLTF	TGTGCCAGCAGCCGAAAAGGACAGTCTACCATTTTCTCTGGGGCCAACGTCCTGACTTTC
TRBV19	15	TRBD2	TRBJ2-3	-	CASSISGGATDTQYF	TGTGCCAGTAGTATTAGCGGGGGGGCCACAGATACGCAGTATTTT
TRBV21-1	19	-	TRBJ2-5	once	CASSKARPGSGGCQETQYF	TGTGCCAGCAGCAAAGCGCGTCCGGGTAGCGGGGGGTGCCAAGAGACCCAGTACTTC
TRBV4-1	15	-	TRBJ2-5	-	CASSQVVRGSETQYF	TGCGCCAGCAGCCAAGTTGTCAGGGGTTCAGAGACCCAGTACTTC
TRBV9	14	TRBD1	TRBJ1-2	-	CASSRGRGLYGYTF	TGTGCCAGCAGCCGAGGCAGGGGGCTCTATGGCTACACCTTC